This T cell receptor (beta chain) was identified in a study of response to subunit inactivated influenza vaccine. The trim removed 4 bases at V and 8 bases at J, leaving 13 bases unmatched. CDR3 length equals 15 residues. Germline V gene sequence: CDR1 SGDLS, CDR2 YYNGEE. As regards this clonotype: What it binds is not known.

Study results and caveats: Authors suggested each seasonal influenza vaccination recruits few new T cells.

Each CDR3 protein gets one entry after TCRdb re-called the RT-PCR reads with MiXCR. Of approximately 250,000 distinct CDR3 sequences in the sample, less than 15% are singletons; the top ten hold 7.8%. The sequence was obtained from a man between 45 and 60 years old who received an inactivated influenza vaccine. The input for sequencing was non-naive T cells sorted from PBMCs, taken around 14 days before vaccination. The V gene is TRBV9, the J gene TRBJ1-2, with TRBD1 matching 8 bases. CDR3: CASSPLGTRGLGYTF. The CDR3 DNA follows: TGTGCCAGCAGCCCCCTCGGGACCAGGGGGCTCGGCTACACCTTC.